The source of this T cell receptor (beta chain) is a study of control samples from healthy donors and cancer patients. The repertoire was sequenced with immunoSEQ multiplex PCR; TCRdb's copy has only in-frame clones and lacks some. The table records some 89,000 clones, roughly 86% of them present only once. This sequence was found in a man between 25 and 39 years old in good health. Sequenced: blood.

The CDR3 DNA is TGCGCCAGCAGCCAAGATATGGGGGGCTCGGTTGAAAAACTGTTTTTT. It specifies CASSQDMGGSVEKLFF. The genes are TRBV4-1 and TRBJ1-4; a weak D match, TRBD1 (6 bases). V lost 0 bases and J 7 bases, leaving 15 bases between the germline ends. This CDR3 spans 16 amino acids. CDR1 and CDR2 (germline): MGHRA, YSYEKL.